This T cell receptor beta chain comes out of a study of CD8 T cells in ankylosing spondylitis. Study-level results: Past research had described some motif variants in reactive arthritis synovial fluid and blood. Reportedly, disease-linked clones are significantly enriched in ankylosing spondylitis patients' matched synovial fluid. Characteristic, it appeared, of ankylosing spondylitis blood was a TCR beta motif of roughly 8 highly homologous variants.

The germline gives CDR1 DFQATT, CDR2 SNEGSKA (reference sequence). The CDR3 extends over 15 amino acids. J was trimmed by 2 bases and V by 3 bases; bases with no gene match: 7. TCRdb processed the 5' RACE reads anew with MiXCR; each CDR3 protein has one entry. The profile shows approximately 250,000 distinct CDR3 sequences, 20% to 30% of them singletons. Concerning this clonotype: The antigen remains undetermined.

This chain connects TRBV20-1 to TRBJ1-2; 9 nucleotides align to TRBD1. Sequenced material: blood, either unsorted or a sorted T cell fraction (not recorded which). The source is a male donor with ankylosing spondylitis or in good health (not recorded which). In DNA, the CDR3 is TGCAGTGCTAGGGAACCCGGGACAGGGAACTATGGCTACACCTTC. Translated: CSAREPGTGNYGYTF.